This TCR beta chain derives from a study of T cell repertoires in cytomegalovirus infection (dated by TCRdb to the late 2010s). Study-wide context: Donor HLA type was relevant to the analysis, as public TCR beta signatures indicated carriage of CMV infection together with the matching HLA type.

Paper-wide results and their limitations: In the ex vivo response, HLA-C-restricted CMV-specific TCR beta clonotypes were dominant, and in two of eight donors the single most frequent clonotype came from this HLA-C-restricted group. In both this cohort and an independent cohort of 350 to 400 donors, the cumulative frequency of public TCR beta family members distinguished carriers of CMV infection plus the relevant HLA type.

For CDR1 and CDR2, the germline V gene lists SGHAT and FQNNGV. Taken from cysteine to phenylalanine, the CDR3 has 13 residues. This entry keeps only the CDR3 DNA: 39 bases, framed from base 1. Deletion took 0 bases off V and 8 bases off J, with a span of 8 bases between the germline ends. TCRdb shows the sequencer as Illumina HiSeq 1500. Through fastp at Q25 and MiXCR, TCRdb rebuilt clones from the public reads, retaining in-frame beta chains. Each record represents a unique CDR3 protein, reported with the most common genes and DNA among its rows. The sample yields about 490,000 distinct CDR3 sequences; approximately 15% were counted once. Clones ranked in the top ten supply 24% of the sample. This clonotype came up many times. Its antigen remains unidentified. Per-nucleotide qualities are absent, and no much larger clonotype sits a single base away.

The chain joins TRBV11-2 to TRBJ2-1, with no confident D gene call. The receptor's source is a human donor in good health (CMV status not recorded). Some clones in this sample may be carry-over from other donors' samples. The sample comprised CD8+ T cells from PBMCs. The CDR3 here reads CASSLEFGDEQFF. DNA sequence: TGTGCCAGCAGCTTAGAGTTCGGAGATGAGCAGTTCTTC.